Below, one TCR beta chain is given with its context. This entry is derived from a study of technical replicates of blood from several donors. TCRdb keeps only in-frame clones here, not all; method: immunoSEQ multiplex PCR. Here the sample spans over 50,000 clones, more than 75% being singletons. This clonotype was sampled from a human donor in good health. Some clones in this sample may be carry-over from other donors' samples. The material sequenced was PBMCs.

The CDR3 loop reads CASRRQDYSYNEQFF. CDR3 DNA sequence: TGTGCCAGCCGTAGGCAGGATTACTCCTACAATGAGCAGTTCTTC. The rearrangement links TRBV6-1 to TRBJ2-1, with D uncertain. Germline CDR1 reads MNHNS; CDR2 reads SASEGT. V was pared by 8 bases and J by 0 bases, with 14 bases between. CDR3 length: 15 residues.